The 18 T cell receptor beta chains below all came from one sample that was sequenced in a study of T cells expressing NK-cell markers. After re-calling the 5' RACE reads, TCRdb lists one entry per CDR3 protein, DNA absent. The sample includes over 100,000 distinct CDR3 sequences. The specimen was blood T cells: a sorted CD56 or NKG2C T cell subset, CD4+ or CD8+ T cells, or bulk PBMC T cells (not recorded which). The receptors stem from a woman between 18 and 70 years old in good health.

The rearrangement links TRBV27 to TRBJ1-5. Germline V gene data show CDR1 as MNHEY and CDR2 as SMNVEV (reference sequence). The CDR3 length is 15 residues. CDR3 sequence reads: CASSFSINSNQPQHF.

The V gene is TRBV7-9, the J gene TRBJ2-7; absent DNA, TCRdb's TRBD2 call cannot be checked. Germline V gene lookup returns CDR1 SEHNR and CDR2 FQNEAQ (reference sequence). This CDR3 region has 15 residues. The CDR3 loop is CASSLVPSGSPEQYF.

The chain is built from TRBV11-2 and TRBJ2-1; TCRdb reports TRBD2, a call that lacks DNA to check it against. Looked up from germline, CDR1 is SGHAT and CDR2 is FQNNGV. The CDR3 is made up of 15 amino acids. CDR3 region: CASSQGLAVYNEQFF. Filled out from reference TRBV11-2 and TRBJ2-1, the complete variable domain reads EAGVAQSPRYKIIEKRQSVAFWCNPISGHATLYWYQQILGQGPKLLIQFQNNGVVDDSQLPKDRFSAERLKGVDSTLKIQPAKLEDSAVYLCASSQGLAVYNEQFFGPGTRLTVL.

V usage is TRBV7-2 and J usage is TRBJ2-3; TCRdb picks TRBD2, but there is no DNA to check that call. In germline, CDR1 is SGHTA, CDR2 FQGNSA. The CDR3 covers 15 residues. The CDR3 loop reads CASSLGGLAGDTQYF.

The gene calls are TRBV6-1 and TRBJ1-5; TCRdb indicates TRBD1, and absent DNA this call remains unverified. Germline values: CDR1 MNHNS, CDR2 SASEGT. CDR3 length: 16 residues. The CDR3 loop reads CASSPDRGYSNQPQHF.

The genes are TRBV20-1 and TRBJ1-2. This CDR3 comprises 13 residues. Germline lookup yields CDR1 DFQATT and CDR2 SNEGSKA (reference sequence). The CDR3 region is CSAREEGTYGYTF.

This chain links TRBV7-9 with TRBJ2-7; TCRdb names TRBD1, which stays unverified in the absence of DNA. The germline V gene has CDR1 SEHNR and CDR2 FQNEAQ (reference sequence). This CDR3 is built from 16 residues. The CDR3 sequence: CASSLSGGPPTYEQYF.

The chain uses TRBV7-8 and TRBJ1-1. CDR3 length: 11 residues. Germline V gene lookup returns CDR1 SGHVS and CDR2 FQNEAQ. CDR3 sequence reads: CASSLEREAFF.

The gene calls are TRBV28 and TRBJ2-7. The germline V gene has CDR1 MDHEN and CDR2 SYDVKM. The CDR3 totals 15 residues. This CDR3 is CATTTSEYRPTKQYF. Full variable domain (outside the CDR3, taken from reference TRBV28 and TRBJ2-7): DVKVTQSSRYLVKRTGEKVFLECVQDMDHENMFWYRQDPGLGLRLIYFSYDVKMKEKGDIPEGYSVSREKKERFSLILESASTNQTSMYLCATTTSEYRPTKQYFGPGTRLTVT.

This chain connects TRBV7-9 to TRBJ1-1. Looked up from germline, CDR1 is SEHNR and CDR2 is FQNEAQ (reference sequence). The CDR3 contains 13 residues. CDR3 in amino acids: CASSFARNTEAFF.

The chain combines TRBV30 with TRBJ1-6. There are 11 residues in the CDR3. CDR1 and CDR2 (germline): GTSNPN, SVGIG (reference sequence). The CDR3 is CAWSVADDLHF.

This chain links TRBV27 with TRBJ2-7; no DNA is available, so the TRBD1 call from TCRdb remains unchecked. The CDR3 consists of 13 residues. Germline-derived CDR1 and CDR2 are MNHEY and SMNVEV (reference sequence). This chain's CDR3 is CASSPGTASEQYF.

The chain joins TRBV3-1 to TRBJ1-1; absent DNA, TCRdb's TRBD1 call cannot be checked. The V gene's germline CDR1 is LGHDT and CDR2 YNNKEL (reference sequence). The CDR3 contains 14 residues. The CDR3: CASSQGRGDTEAFF.

V and J are TRBV4-3 and TRBJ2-2; TCRdb's assignment of TRBD1 cannot be checked, as there is no DNA. The CDR3 contains 14 residues. Germline V CDR1 and CDR2: LGHNA, YSLEER. CDR3 region: CASQTGRNTGELFF.

The chain has TRBV20-1 and TRBJ1-4. The CDR3 runs 15 residues. Germline CDR1 reads DFQATT; CDR2 reads SNEGSKA (reference sequence). The CDR3 reads CSAPGPPGLNEKLFF.

J is TRBJ2-7 and V is TRBV12-3 or TRBV12-4; TCRdb calls TRBD1, which cannot be checked without DNA. There are 17 residues in the CDR3. The CDR3 sequence is CASSFEDDRGFFYEQYF.

J is TRBJ2-3 and V is TRBV29-1; the TRBD1 assignment by TCRdb is unverifiable without DNA. Germline V gene data show CDR1 as SQVTM and CDR2 as ANQGSEA. This CDR3 comprises 14 residues. The chain's CDR3 is CSVTPGPHTDTQYF.

The chain employs TRBV29-1 and TRBJ2-2; the TRBD1 assignment by TCRdb is unverifiable without DNA. The germline gives CDR1 SQVTM, CDR2 ANQGSEA. This CDR3 has 15 amino acids. The CDR3 is CSAEGGTGNTGELFF.